This TCR beta chain derives from a study of blood T cells in healthy people across ages. For the second PCR, which ran for about 6 to 12 cycles, a sample-barcoded 5' primer and a J-beta primer mix were used. Every cDNA was tagged by a template-switch adaptor with 12 random nucleotides. Researchers report that each sample yielded at least 3 million CDR3-containing paired-end reads. TCRdb independently ran MiXCR on the 5' RACE reads; one entry per CDR3 protein. Seen here are approximately 760,000 distinct CDR3 sequences, roughly 25% observed once, and the top ten hold more than 8%. V was clipped by 1 base and J by 6 bases, with 10 bases between them. In germline, CDR1 is DFQATT, CDR2 SNEGSKA (reference sequence). The CDR3 contains 13 residues. This clonotype has a single count. These data were likewise used in another study, on T cells of mothers and their children. This second study says: A few healthy Caucasian mothers and their six children donated.

The rearrangement joins TRBV20-1 to TRBJ2-1; D might be TRBD2 (6 bases). Sequenced input: blood. This clonotype was sampled from a boy aged 10-17 years in good health. The CDR3, as DNA: TGCAGTGCTAGAGTTACCGGGAGCAATGAGCAGTTCTTC. Residues: CSARVTGSNEQFF.